Following are 27 T cell receptor beta chains from one sample sequenced in a study of CXCR3-negative and CXCR3-positive naive CD8 T cells. Study results and limitations: Compared with CXCR3-negative naive cells, CXCR3-positive naive cells showed more hydrophobic TRB CDR3s.

Which antigens these TCRs recognize remains unknown. Through 5' RACE with UMI labels, the TRB cDNA libraries were prepared. One entry per CDR3 protein, without DNA, is what TCRdb gives after re-calling the 5' RACE reads. Its table lists some 140,000 distinct CDR3 sequences. The sequenced sample was naive CXCR3+ CD8+ T cells from blood. Subset given: CD45RO-CCR7+CD27+CD95- naive CD8+ T cells expressing CXCR3 (TNR3+). The receptors were sampled from a human donor in good health. Some clones in this sample may be carry-over from other donors' samples.

The chain carries TRBV27 and TRBJ1-1; the D call of TRBD1 rests on TCRdb alone, since no DNA is present to check it. The CDR3 sequence is 15 residues long. The germline V gene encodes CDR1 MNHEY and CDR2 SMNVEV (reference sequence). Here the CDR3 reads CASSITYTGNPEAFF.

The CDR3 here is CAISRAGGAGGELFF. V gene TRBV10-3 combines with J gene TRBJ2-2; TCRdb reports TRBD2, a call that lacks DNA to check it against. Germline V gives CDR1 ENHRY, CDR2 SYGVKD. This CDR3 comprises 15 residues.

The chain uses TRBV13 and TRBJ2-7; there is no DNA to check the TCRdb D call of TRBD2. CDR1 is PRHDT and CDR2 is FYEKMQ in the germline V gene (reference sequence). CDR3 length: 14 amino acids. CDR3 region: CASSSLDYSHEQYF.

The V and J genes are TRBV4-1 and TRBJ2-1; there is no DNA to check the TCRdb D call of TRBD2. This CDR3 has 12 residues. Germline lookup yields CDR1 MGHRA and CDR2 YSYEKL. The CDR3 protein is CASSQAGNEQFF.

This chain links TRBV29-1 with TRBJ2-1; the D gene TCRdb calls, TRBD1, cannot be checked with no DNA. This CDR3 has 16 residues. CDR1 is SQVTM and CDR2 is ANQGSEA in the germline V gene. The CDR3 loop is CSVEGEGTIIGDEQFF.

This sequence joins TRBV20-1 and TRBJ2-5; TCRdb gives TRBD1 as the D gene, but with no DNA this cannot be confirmed. CDR3 length: 16 residues. CDR1 and CDR2 from the germline V gene are DFQATT and SNEGSKA (reference sequence). The CDR3 loop is CSATEPESGGRETQYF.

This chain joins TRBV20-1 and TRBJ2-1; TCRdb's D gene call, TRBD1, goes unchecked for lack of DNA. The CDR3 has 17 residues. Germline V CDR1 and CDR2: DFQATT, SNEGSKA (reference sequence). The CDR3 protein is CSARKPGTGERYNEQFF.

The chain has TRBV6-5 and TRBJ1-2. The germline V gene has CDR1 MNHEY and CDR2 SVGAGI. There are 13 residues in the CDR3. The CDR3 is CASSPNENYGYTF.

This chain uses TRBV15 with TRBJ2-7; TCRdb's D call of TRBD1 is untestable without DNA. CDR3 length: 16 amino acids. Per the germline V gene, CDR1 is LNHNV and CDR2 is YYDKDF (reference sequence). The CDR3 is CATSRVGGTGSEEQYF. Variable domain in full (rest from reference TRBV15 and TRBJ2-7): DAMVIQNPRYQVTQFGKPVTLSCSQTLNHNVMYWYQQKSSQAPKLLFHYYDKDFNNEADTPDNFQSRRPNTSFCFLDIRSPGLGDTAMYLCATSRVGGTGSEEQYFGPGTRLTVT.

The chain uses TRBV29-1 and TRBJ2-6; TCRdb proposes TRBD2, but this gene call is untestable without DNA. CDR3 size: 15 residues. Germline V gives CDR1 SQVTM, CDR2 ANQGSEA. The CDR3 loop reads CSVVGGPSGSNVLTF.

This chain joins TRBV19 and TRBJ2-2; absent DNA, TCRdb's TRBD1 call cannot be checked. CDR1 and CDR2 from the germline V gene are LNHDA and SQIVND (reference sequence). The CDR3 consists of 19 residues. The CDR3 is CASSYPGNLLLTNTGELFF.

The gene calls are TRBV14 and TRBJ2-7; the TCRdb D gene call, TRBD2, has no DNA to confirm it. The CDR3 is made up of 16 amino acids. Germline CDR1 reads SGHDN; CDR2 reads FVKESK. CDR3 region: CASSLGTSRHSYEQYF.

The rearrangement uses TRBV6-5 and TRBJ1-3. This CDR3 has 15 amino acids. Germline-derived CDR1 and CDR2 are MNHEY and SVGAGI. CDR3 sequence: CASSLGLISGNTIYF.

The gene calls are TRBV28 and TRBJ2-1; the TCRdb call, TRBD1, lacks DNA for checking. In germline, CDR1 is MDHEN, CDR2 SYDVKM. The CDR3 covers 11 residues. The CDR3 reads CASSPRYEQFF.

The gene calls are TRBV27 and TRBJ2-7; TCRdb reports TRBD1, a call that lacks DNA to check it against. Germline lookup yields CDR1 MNHEY and CDR2 SMNVEV (reference sequence). CDR3 size: 14 residues. CDR3 sequence reads: CASSRGTSPYEQYF.

CDR3 loop: CASSSRMAGYTF. This sequence joins TRBV12-3 or TRBV12-4 and TRBJ1-2; the D call of TRBD1 rests on TCRdb alone, since no DNA is present to check it. This CDR3 has 12 residues.

The rearrangement joins TRBV5-5 to TRBJ2-1; with no DNA, the TCRdb D assignment of TRBD1 cannot be verified. The CDR3 contains 15 residues. Germline CDR1 reads SGHKS; CDR2 reads YYEKEE (reference sequence). CDR3 loop: CASSWDDRVADEQFF.

The chain uses TRBV29-1 and TRBJ2-3. The CDR3 contains 14 residues. Per germline, CDR1 SQVTM and CDR2 ANQGSEA. CDR3 protein: CSVEIVLLRDTQYF.

The chain uses TRBV7-8 and TRBJ2-2; TCRdb's D call, TRBD1, is unchecked because there is no DNA. The CDR3 contains 16 residues. The germline gives CDR1 SGHVS, CDR2 FQNEAQ. The CDR3 loop reads CASSPTGGPNTGELFF.

V usage is TRBV9 and J usage is TRBJ2-2; TCRdb's D gene call, TRBD1, goes unchecked for lack of DNA. Germline V gives CDR1 SGDLS, CDR2 YYNGEE. This CDR3 is 15 amino acids long. CDR3 residues: CASSVVGGNTGELFF.

The chain is built from TRBV6-4 and TRBJ2-1; lacking DNA, the TRBD1 call made by TCRdb goes unchecked. Germline values: CDR1 MRHNA, CDR2 SNTAGT. The CDR3 is 11 amino acids. The CDR3: CASSDGGLPVF.

V usage is TRBV19 and J usage is TRBJ1-1; the TCRdb call, TRBD1, lacks DNA for checking. This CDR3 has 13 amino acids. CDR1 and CDR2 (germline): LNHDA, SQIVND (reference sequence). CDR3 sequence: CASSTGGATEAFF.

J is TRBJ2-7 and V is TRBV29-1; the TCRdb call, TRBD1, lacks DNA for checking. CDR1 SQVTM and CDR2 ANQGSEA come from the germline V gene. This CDR3 has 16 residues. CDR3 sequence reads: CSVEGGQGMGFYEQYF.

This chain uses TRBV9 with TRBJ2-1; with no DNA, the TCRdb D assignment of TRBD1 cannot be verified. Germline V gene data show CDR1 as SGDLS and CDR2 as YYNGEE. The length of the CDR3 is 13 residues. The CDR3 sequence: CASSARTDNEQFF. The complete variable domain, with remaining parts taken from reference TRBV9 and TRBJ2-1, reads DSGVTQTPKHLITATGQRVTLRCSPRSGDLSVYWYQQSLDQGLQFLIQYYNGEERAKGNILERFSAQQFPDLHSELNLSSLELGDSALYFCASSARTDNEQFFGPGTRLTVL.

The chain couples TRBV12-3 or TRBV12-4 to TRBJ1-6. The CDR3 runs to 14 residues. CDR3 loop: CASSFATKDSPLHF.

The V call is TRBV29-1, the J call TRBJ2-3; TCRdb outputs TRBD1, but without DNA this stays unchecked. The CDR3 consists of 14 residues. Germline V gene data show CDR1 as SQVTM and CDR2 as ANQGSEA. The CDR3 here is CSVEDGDTTDTQYF.

J is TRBJ1-1 and V is TRBV4-2. CDR3 length: 15 amino acids. The germline CDR1 and CDR2 sequences are LGHNA and YNFKEQ. CDR3 amino acids: CASSQEVGSGTEAFF.